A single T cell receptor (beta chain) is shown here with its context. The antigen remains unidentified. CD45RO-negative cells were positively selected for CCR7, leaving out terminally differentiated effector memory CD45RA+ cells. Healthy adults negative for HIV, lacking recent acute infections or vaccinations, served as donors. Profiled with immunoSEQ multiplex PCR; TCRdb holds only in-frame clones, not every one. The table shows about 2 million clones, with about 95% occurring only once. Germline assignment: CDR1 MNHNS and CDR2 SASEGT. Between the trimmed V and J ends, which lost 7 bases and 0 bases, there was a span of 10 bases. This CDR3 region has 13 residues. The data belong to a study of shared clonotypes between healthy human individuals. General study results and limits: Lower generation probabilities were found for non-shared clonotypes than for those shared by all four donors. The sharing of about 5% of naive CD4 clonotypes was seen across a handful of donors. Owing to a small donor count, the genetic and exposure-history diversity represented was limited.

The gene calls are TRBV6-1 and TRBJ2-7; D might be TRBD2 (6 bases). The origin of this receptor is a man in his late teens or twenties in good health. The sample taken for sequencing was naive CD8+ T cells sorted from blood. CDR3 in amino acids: CASMEGNSYEQYF. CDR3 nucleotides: TGTGCCAGCATGGAGGGAAACTCCTACGAGCAGTACTTC.